Sequencing of this TCR beta chain was carried out in a study of cytomegalovirus exposure and HLA in healthy donors. Study-level points and caveats: Equally common other TCR beta chains were less clonally expanded than HLA-associated ones, a later analysis found.

PCR amplification relied on 60 Vbeta primers (plus 13 Jbeta primers). Clones were read by immunoSEQ multiplex PCR, and TCRdb kept only the in-frame ones, dropping some. Of over 100,000 clones listed, approximately 80% are singletons. Healthy bone marrow donors formed the donor group. This CDR3 spans 15 amino acids. CDR1 is MGHRA, CDR2 YSYEKL, per germline. Unmatched junction bases numbered 6, after V lost 4 bases and J lost 6 bases. Turning to this clone: What it recognizes is unknown.

The chain recombines TRBV4-1 with TRBJ1-5; the match to TRBD1 covers 10 bases. The sequencing sample was made of PBMCs. The receptor was isolated from a female donor in good health and CMV-seronegative. CDR3 sequence reads: CASSRQTGGGQPQHF. CDR3 coding DNA: TGCGCCAGCAGCCGACAGACAGGGGGCGGTCAGCCCCAGCATTTT.